The text below deals with one T cell receptor beta chain. This entry is derived from a study of T-cell memory formation after mild COVID-19. A single record per CDR3 protein comes from TCRdb applying MiXCR to the 5' RACE reads. Of some 290,000 distinct CDR3 sequences in the sample, roughly 17% were seen once. Looked up from germline, CDR1 is DFQATT and CDR2 is SNEGSKA (reference sequence). V was shortened by 5 bases and J by 5 bases, with 16 bases between the two germline ends. The CDR3 runs to 14 residues. The sequence was collected from a man between 18 and 29 years old who had mild COVID-19 (a few samples of this study predate the infection). Cell type and time point are not known. The genes are TRBV20-1 and TRBJ2-1, with D possibly TRBD2 on 7 matching bases. The specimen sequenced was PBMCs or a T cell subset sorted from them (not recorded which). The CDR3 protein is CSAPRGAVDNEQFF. The DNA for the CDR3 is TGCAGTGCTCCACGGGGGGCGGTGGACAATGAGCAGTTCTTC.